Given below is one T cell receptor (beta chain) in context. Its antigen is unknown. Measured with immunoSEQ multiplex PCR; TCRdb has only the in-frame clones, and not every one. The table records about 110,000 clones, roughly 88% of them present only once. These data belong to a study of cytomegalovirus exposure and HLA in healthy donors. General study findings and limits: A few chains linked to CMV were shown in vitro to be specific for CMV antigens. Reported performance of the classifier showed diagnosis of cytomegalovirus status with high specificity and sensitivity.

Trimming took 3 bases from V and 3 from J, leaving 17 bases between them. Germline CDR1 and CDR2: SGHVS and FQNEAQ. This CDR3 is 17 amino acids long. Sequenced input: PBMCs. The clonotype was recovered from a woman aged 18-29 years in good health and CMV-seronegative. This sequence joins TRBV7-8 and TRBJ1-4; TRBD1 might be the D (6 bases). CDR3 in amino acids: CASSFVVSGQPNEKLFF. The CDR3 nucleotides read TGTGCCAGCAGCTTTGTAGTCTCCGGACAGCCTAATGAAAAACTGTTTTTT.